This paragraph reports one TCR beta chain. It has no known antigen specificity. Base qualities are not at hand, and no much larger clone is one base apart. The donors were healthy, HIV-negative adults with no recently reported acute infections or vaccinations. Only Caucasian adults living in Nashville, Tennessee, USA were represented among the donors. CD4+ T cells were enriched through magnetic negative selection, after which naive cells were positively selected on CD45RA and the remaining negative fraction served as the memory subset. After blood collection by leukapheresis, PBMCs were isolated using Ficoll-Histopaque density gradient centrifugation and then cryopreserved in the vapor phase of liquid nitrogen. Analytical flow cytometry was used to check the purity and quantity of each magnetically sorted T cell population. Genomic DNA was isolated from every sorted fraction and measured by UV absorbance on a Nanodrop 2000c.

In the germline V gene (reference sequence), CDR1 corresponds to GTSNPN and CDR2 to SVGIG. At the junction V is shortened by 0 bases and J by 8 bases, with 4 bases in between. The CDR3 numbers 11 residues from cysteine through phenylalanine. Only the CDR3 part of the read is kept: 33 bases, read in frame from the first base. The sample belongs to a study of shared clonotypes between healthy human individuals (dated by TCRdb to 2019 to 2021). The study in broad terms: The cohort included three men and a couple of women between 18 and 49 years of age. For each donor, CD4 naive and CD4 memory were each run on three plates, CD8 naive on two plates, and CD8 memory on one plate. The study deeply sequenced blood TCR repertoires of five healthy adults to estimate repertoire size and the extent of clonotype sharing between individuals. Libraries were prepared and TCR repertoires were sequenced by different laboratories using diverse techniques, in order to increase sequencing depth and limit assay-specific biases. Leukapheresis yielded between about 0.8 and 9.5 billion PBMCs per donor.

TCR CDR3 regions were amplified from genomic DNA by multiplex PCR using the deep immunoSEQ assay. Extracted genomic DNA from each cell subset was distributed evenly across all wells of several immunoSEQ 96-well plates, and each plate was treated as a replicate. For sorted subsets, approximately 190 ng genomic DNA, equal to tens of thousands of T cell genomes, was loaded into each replicate PCR. Purified libraries were measured with a Qubit 3.0 fluorometer, size-checked on a Bioanalyzer 2100, and measured again with the KAPA Library Quantification kit. Every immunoSEQ 96-well plate was sequenced on a separate single-read 150-cycle Illumina NextSeq 550 flow cell. Turning to the authors' computational methods: Because the immunoSEQ output held only junctional sequences and lacked quality scores, the filtering could not match the filtering applied to full-length reads. To assign V/J genes and CDR3, sequences were annotated using PyIR, a Python wrapper for IgBLAST v1.9, with IMGT germline references. Reads were filtered out if the reads had weak V/J assignments (E-value above 1e-6), no CDR3, stop codons, out-of-frame junctions, or ambiguous translated residues. A V3J clonotype was defined by an identical inferred V gene, J gene, and CDR3 amino acid sequence. Percentage overlap between repertoires was calculated by dividing the number of shared unique clonotypes by the size of the smaller repertoire. RTK rarefaction, the Chao1 estimator, and Recon v2.1 estimates of unobserved clonotypes were used to assess repertoire richness. For all TCRbeta clonotypes obtained by the gDNA method from a few donors, generation probabilities were computed with OLGA. TCRdb retrieved this table from immuneACCESS and kept in-frame rearrangements only. Not all clones are present; in checked studies, unresolved V genes account for under half, and no reason is known for the remainder. The D gene and trimming were derived from the DNA, and the V and J assignments and clone size from that table. In this sample the table shows a few hundred thousand clones, roughly 97% of which occur a single time. The top ten clonotypes cover about 0.06% of the sample.

Summary of the overall study and its limitations: Roughly 5.2% of naive CD4, more than 3% of naive CD8, 2.3% of memory CD4, and about 0.4% of memory CD8 clonotypes were shared across several donors. Pairwise subsampling indicated that sequencing depth was expected to affect the degree of clonotype sharing among donors. Rarefaction of sorted-subset datasets indicated incomplete sequencing despite the large sequencing depth. Larger estimated clonotype richness was generally found for naive subsets than for memory subsets. The genetic and exposure-history diversity represented was limited by the small number of donors. Only blood was sampled, and tissue TCR repertoires likely differ from those in blood. Higher generation probabilities were observed for clonotypes shared by all four sorted-subset donors than for non-shared clonotypes.

The sample was naive CD4+ T cells sorted from blood. The cell subset or site tag for this specimen amounts to: CD45RA+ positively selected. The rearrangement joined TRBV30 to TRBJ2-2, with no D gene named confidently. This TCR derives from a woman in her twenties or thirties in good health. In nucleotides, the sequence is TGTGCCTGGAGTGTGGTAGGGGAGCTGTTTTTT. Its protein product is CAWSVVGELFF.